A single T cell receptor (beta chain) is shown here with its context. Antigen unknown. Healthy controls were blood donor buffy coats. The data are from a study of STAT5B mutations in CD4+ large granular lymphocyte leukemia. Study findings and constraints: Compared with healthy controls (2/35), patient top clones favored TRBV06 (8/27). Roughly 27% of private leukemic clonotypes occurred rarely in other patients' non-leukemic repertoires. Patient CD4-sorted repertoires looked more clonal than healthy CD4+ repertoires, even without putative leukemic clones.

The assay was immunoSEQ multiplex PCR, and TCRdb's table has in-frame clones only and misses some. The sample has 25,000 to 35,000 clones; approximately 80% are singletons. Germline loops: CDR1 MDHEN, CDR2 SYDVKM. V was trimmed by 6 bases and J by 4 bases, leaving 13 bases between them. The CDR3 has 14 amino acids. The origin of this receptor is a human donor in good health. The chain has TRBV28 and TRBJ2-1; possibly TRBD1 for D (6 bases). Material for sequencing was CD4+ T cells from blood buffy coats. This CDR3 is CASSQGISYNEQFF. The CDR3, as DNA: TGTGCCAGCAGCCAGGGGATCTCTTACAATGAGCAGTTCTTC.